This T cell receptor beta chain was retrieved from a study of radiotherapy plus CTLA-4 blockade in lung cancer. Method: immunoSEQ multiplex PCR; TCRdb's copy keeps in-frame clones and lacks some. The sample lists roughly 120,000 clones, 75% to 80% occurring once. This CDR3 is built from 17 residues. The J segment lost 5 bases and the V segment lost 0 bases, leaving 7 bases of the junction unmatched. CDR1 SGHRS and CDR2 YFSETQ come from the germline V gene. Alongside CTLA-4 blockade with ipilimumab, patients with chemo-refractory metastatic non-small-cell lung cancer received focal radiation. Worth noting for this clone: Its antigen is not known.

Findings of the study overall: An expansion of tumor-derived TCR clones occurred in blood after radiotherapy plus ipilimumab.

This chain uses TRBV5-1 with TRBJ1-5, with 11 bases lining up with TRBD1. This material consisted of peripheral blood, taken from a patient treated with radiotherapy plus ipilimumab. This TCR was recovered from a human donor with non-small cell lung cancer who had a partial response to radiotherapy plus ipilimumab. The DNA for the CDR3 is TGCGCCAGCAGCTTGGGGGGTGGACAGGGGGCAGATCAGCCCCAGCATTTT. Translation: CASSLGGGQGADQPQHF.